The present entry profiles one T cell receptor beta chain with its context. The antigen is undetermined. This sample's treatment: about 20 received Ad26.COV2.S at low or high dose, single or two shots; about 5 received placebo; per-sample allocation not given. Material that was analyzed had been drawn on day 63 after the first vaccine or placebo injection. This table comes from immunoSEQ multiplex PCR, and its TCRdb copy is limited to in-frame clones, with some not included. The sample consists of around 450,000 clones, roughly nine tenths of them appearing once. This CDR3 contains 18 residues. Per the germline V gene, CDR1 is LGHDT and CDR2 is YNNKEL (reference sequence). V lost 3 bases and J 3 bases, leaving 18 bases between the germline ends. The entry originates in a study of Ad26.COV2.S vaccination and SARS-CoV-2 variants. Study as a whole: Ad26.COV2.S, an intramuscular injection, was given once or twice 56 days apart. Study results and caveats: Analytic work on TCR breadth and depth might have understated the full extent of total T cell responses.

The sequence was collected from a person aged 18-60 years who received the Ad26.COV2.S COVID-19 vaccine or a placebo. The V call is TRBV3-1 (or the pseudogene TRBV3-2), the J call TRBJ2-6, with D perhaps being TRBD1 or TRBD2 (6 bases each). Material: peripheral blood, obtained in a trial of Ad26.COV2.S vaccine versus placebo. The CDR3: CASSQRDTLRHGANVLTF. CDR3 nucleotides: TGTGCCAGCAGCCAGCGGGACACGCTCCGTCATGGGGCCAACGTCCTGACTTTC.